A single sample gave rise to the 29 T cell receptor beta chains below, sequenced in a study of OX40 agonist ivuxolimab in advanced cancers. Using immunoSEQ multiplex PCR, the repertoire was profiled, and TCRdb retains in-frame clones only, with some absent. The sample holds approximately 50,000 clones, approximately 84% seen once. The sequencing used CD4+ or CD8+ T cells sorted from blood, collected in a trial of the OX40 agonist ivuxolimab. These receptors originate from an adult with an advanced solid tumor such as melanoma, head and neck, liver or kidney cancer.

The J gene is TRBJ1-5, the V gene TRBV2, with unresolved D. The CDR3 totals 17 residues. Between the trimmed V and J ends, which lost 1 base and 7 bases, there was a span of 20 bases. Germline CDR1 and CDR2: SNHLY and FYNNEI. CDR3 nucleotides: TGTGCCAGCAGTGAAGGGCTAAACTCCGGGCTTGGGCAGCCCCAGCATTTT. Protein: CASSEGLNSGLGQPQHF.

This chain links TRBV10-1 with TRBJ2-7, with TRBD1 matching over 7 bases. The CDR3 loop spans 16 amino acids. Germline trimming cut 0 bases from V and 2 bases from J; bases unmatched to any gene: 7. The germline CDR1 and CDR2 sequences are WNHNN and SYGVQD (reference sequence). The chain's CDR3 is CASSESAGTATYEQYF. The DNA for the CDR3 is TGCGCCAGCAGTGAGTCCGCCGGGACAGCGACCTACGAGCAGTACTTC.

The chain recombines TRBV6-5 with TRBJ2-5; 8 bases match TRBD1. Germline V gene sequence: CDR1 MNHEY, CDR2 SVGAGI. CDR3 length equals 13 residues. Trimming took 5 bases from V and 6 from J; bases not matched to a gene: 5. The CDR3 region is CASSATGGQTQYF. The CDR3 DNA reads TGTGCCAGCAGTGCCACAGGGGGGCAGACCCAGTACTTC.

The V gene is TRBV6-6, the J gene TRBJ1-3, with D uncertain. The V end lost 5 bases, the J end lost 4 bases, and 3 bases lay between the germline ends. The CDR3 consists of 11 residues. The V gene's germline CDR1 is MNHNY and CDR2 SVGAGI (reference sequence). The CDR3 here is CASSEGNTIYF. As DNA, the CDR3 is TGTGCCAGCAGTGAAGGAAACACCATATATTTT.

CDR3 DNA: TGTGCCAGCAGCTTCCGGAGGACAGGGAGGCCCCTCCACTTT. Amino acids: CASSFRRTGRPLHF. The V gene is TRBV11-3, the J gene TRBJ1-6; 8 nucleotides match TRBD1. Germline values: CDR1 SGHNT, CDR2 YENEEA. CDR3 size: 14 residues. The J segment lost 13 bases and the V segment lost 3 bases, leaving 8 bases of the junction unmatched.

Remarks on this clone: This specimen includes other DNA sequences encoding the same CDR3. This chain uses TRBV6-5 with TRBJ1-1, with D unresolved. This CDR3 comprises 13 residues. Trimming left V 6 bases short and J 3 bases short, with 11 bases between. Germline loops: CDR1 MNHEY, CDR2 SVGAGI. The CDR3 loop is CASRPGPHTEAFF. In DNA, the CDR3 is TGTGCCAGCAGGCCCGGCCCTCACACTGAAGCTTTCTTT.

The chain uses TRBV2 and TRBJ1-1; TRBD1 is a possible D gene (5 bases). V lost 8 bases, J lost 5 bases, and 15 bases lay in between. Per the germline V gene, CDR1 is SNHLY and CDR2 is FYNNEI. The CDR3 is made up of 13 amino acids. This chain's CDR3 is CASRYSEGTEAFF. CDR3 nucleotide sequence: TGTGCCAGCCGTTACAGTGAGGGGACTGAAGCTTTCTTT.

This clone was observed a few times. The J gene is TRBJ1-2, the V gene TRBV4-2; 7 nucleotides align to TRBD1. Germline V gene sequence: CDR1 LGHNA, CDR2 YNFKEQ. After removal of 1 base from V and 5 bases from J, the junction contained 7 bases not matched to a gene. This CDR3 has 15 residues. CDR3 in amino acids: CASSQARAGGYGYTF. CDR3 sequence (DNA): TGTGCCAGCAGCCAAGCGCGGGCAGGGGGATATGGCTACACCTTC.

In its sample, this clone was seen once. This chain uses TRBV18 with TRBJ1-3; TRBD1 matches 9 bases. J gave up 2 bases and V 5 bases, and 7 bases lay outside the gene matches. Germline loops: CDR1 KGHSH, CDR2 LQKENI. This CDR3 region has 16 residues. The CDR3 is CASSTTGTGPGNTIYF. CDR3 sequence (DNA): TGTGCCAGCTCAACAACCGGGACAGGGCCTGGAAACACCATATATTTT.

The V call is TRBV13, the J call TRBJ2-1; D unclear. V was pared by 4 bases and J by 9 bases, with 13 bases between. This CDR3 is 13 amino acids long. Per the germline V gene, CDR1 is PRHDT and CDR2 is FYEKMQ (reference sequence). The CDR3 DNA reads as TGTGCCAGCAGCTCCGCCACTGGTTCTGAGCAGTTCTTC. This sequence encodes CASSSATGSEQFF.

The chain is built from TRBV7-9 and TRBJ2-3; 7 bases map to TRBD2. V was pared by 1 base and J by 4 bases, with 11 bases of the junction left unmatched. This CDR3 comprises 17 residues. Germline assignment: CDR1 SEHNR and CDR2 FQNEAQ (reference sequence). The CDR3 region has the DNA TGTGCCAGCAGCTTAGAGGCGGGTGCGGGAGCCCCAGATACGCAGTATTTT. This gives the protein CASSLEAGAGAPDTQYF.

The genes are TRBV7-9 and TRBJ2-3; TRBD2 aligns across 11 bases. Germline loops: CDR1 SEHNR, CDR2 FQNEAQ (reference sequence). This CDR3 comprises 16 residues. The junction had 6 bases not matched to a gene; V was cut back by 5 bases and J by 2 bases. The CDR3 is CASSQGLAATTDTQYF. DNA of the CDR3: TGTGCCAGCAGCCAGGGACTAGCGGCGACCACAGATACGCAGTATTTT.

The V call is TRBV21-1, the J call TRBJ2-5; TRBD1 is the table's D call, not checked against the DNA. TRBV21-1 is termed a pseudogene. The CDR3 runs to 16 residues. CDR3 bases: TGTGCCAGCCACGCCGAAGGGACAGTATGCCAAGAGACCCAGTACTTC. It codes for CASHAEGTVCQETQYF.

This chain links TRBV7-7 with TRBJ1-2, with no clear D. The CDR3 spans 15 residues. Germline V gene sequence: CDR1 SSHAT, CDR2 FNYEAQ (reference sequence). V was pared by 5 bases and J by 3 bases, with 16 bases between. The CDR3 sequence: CASSPLRGFDYGYTF. The CDR3 nucleotides are TGTGCCAGCAGCCCTCTGCGCGGGTTTGACTATGGCTACACCTTC.

The chain employs TRBV19 and TRBJ1-3; possibly TRBD1 for D (6 bases). Germline V gene sequence: CDR1 LNHDA, CDR2 SQIVND (reference sequence). The CDR3 runs 13 residues. V gave up 7 bases and J gave up 1 base, with 8 bases separating them. Written as DNA, the CDR3 is TGTGCCAGTACGGGACAATCTGGAAACACCATATATTTT. It is translated as CASTGQSGNTIYF.

The chain links TRBV6-1 to TRBJ1-6, with unresolved D. Germline CDR1 and CDR2: MNHNS and SASEGT. CDR3 length: 13 amino acids. V gave up 5 bases and J gave up 14 bases, with 16 bases separating them. CDR3 sequence: CASSQPRDTTLHF. The CDR3 coding sequence is TGTGCCAGCAGTCAACCCCGGGATACCACCCTCCACTTT.

The V and J genes are TRBV14 and TRBJ2-7, with D possibly TRBD1 on 5 matching bases. The CDR3 loop spans 15 amino acids. The V gene lost 4 bases and the J gene lost 5 bases, with 18 bases spanning the gap. Germline V lookup: CDR1 SGHDN, CDR2 FVKESK. CDR3 nucleotides: TGTGCCAGCAGCCTGGGGCTCTACCGTGGAAACGAGCAGTACTTC. This gives the protein CASSLGLYRGNEQYF.

The chain couples TRBV6-6 to TRBJ2-7, with TRBD2 identical over 9 bases. V was clipped by 4 bases and J by 7 bases; unmatched bases: 11. This CDR3 is built from 15 residues. Germline V gene lookup returns CDR1 MNHNY and CDR2 SVGAGI (reference sequence). The CDR3 coding sequence is TGTGCCAGCAGTTTTGGCGGGAGGGCCGTCGGTGAGCAGTACTTC. Protein: CASSFGGRAVGEQYF.

A word on this clone: One junction end does not reproduce the germline sequence, and a read error may be involved. The chain recombines TRBV7-9 with TRBJ1-1; 8 bases fit TRBD1. This CDR3 contains 16 residues. Germline V gene lookup returns CDR1 SEHNR and CDR2 FQNEAQ (reference sequence). The CDR3 DNA reads as TGTACCAGCAGTTATCCGGGACAGGATCTGAACACTGAAGCTTTCTTT. Encoded protein: CTSSYPGQDLNTEAFF.

The CDR3 loop is CASSEGGRGGEQFF. The CDR3, as DNA: TGTGCCAGCAGTGAAGGGGGGCGAGGCGGTGAGCAGTTCTTC. The chain links TRBV2 to TRBJ2-1, with D perhaps TRBD1 (6 bases). Germline CDR1 is SNHLY and CDR2 is FYNNEI. Between the trimmed V and J ends, which lost 1 base and 9 bases, there was a span of 13 bases. The CDR3 consists of 14 residues.

The chain uses TRBV6-1 and TRBJ2-3; TRBD2 is a possible D gene (6 bases). Per the germline V gene, CDR1 is MNHNS and CDR2 is SASEGT. The CDR3 length is 14 residues. With 6 bases removed from V and 3 bases from J, the gap between germline ends came to 13 bases. This CDR3 is CASRTRGGTDTQYF. The DNA of the CDR3 is TGTGCCAGCAGGACGAGGGGAGGTACAGATACGCAGTATTTT.

The genes are TRBV18 and TRBJ1-4, with a weak D call TRBD1 (6 bases). V lost 3 bases and J 5 bases, leaving 16 bases between the germline ends. The CDR3 is made up of 16 amino acids. Germline V gives CDR1 KGHSH, CDR2 LQKENI. The CDR3 coding sequence is TGTGCCAGCTCACCGGGGGCCCCTGGGGCAAATGAAAAACTGTTTTTT. Protein: CASSPGAPGANEKLFF.

Remarks on this clone: At one end the junction does not follow the germline gene, possibly because of a read error. The chain employs TRBV19 and TRBJ1-2, with D possibly TRBD1 on 6 matching bases. The CDR3 covers 13 residues. Germline values: CDR1 LNHDA, CDR2 SQIVND (reference sequence). Written as DNA, the CDR3 is TGTACCAGTAGTATAAGGACAGCCTATGGCTACACCTTC. This sequence encodes CTSSIRTAYGYTF.

Only a few counts were recorded for this clone. The rearrangement joins TRBV7-2 to TRBJ1-2; 10 positions agree with TRBD1. The CDR3 runs to 15 residues. Germline V gives CDR1 SGHTA, CDR2 FQGNSA. With V trimmed by 5 bases and J by 5 bases, 8 bases remained unmatched. The CDR3 coding sequence is TGTGCCAGCAGCCTAGGGCCGGACAGGGGGTATGGCTACACCTTC. Translation gives CASSLGPDRGYGYTF.

V and J are TRBV5-4 and TRBJ2-6; tentative D call: TRBD1 (5 bases). The CDR3 is 15 amino acids. CDR1 and CDR2 from the germline V gene are SGHNT and YYREEE (reference sequence). V lost 3 bases and J 2 bases, leaving 9 bases between the germline ends. CDR3 DNA: TGTGCCAGCAGCTGGGGCTCCCCTGGGGCCAACGTCCTGACTTTC. Protein sequence: CASSWGSPGANVLTF.

The genes are TRBV4-2 and TRBJ1-3; perhaps TRBD1 as D (5 bases). V was shortened by 0 bases and J by 9 bases, with 15 bases between the two germline ends. Germline assignment: CDR1 LGHNA and CDR2 YNFKEQ. This CDR3 has 15 amino acids. The DNA for the CDR3 is TGTGCCAGCAGCCAAGACCGTGGGGGAAAATCCACCATATATTTT. Protein: CASSQDRGGKSTIYF.

The rearrangement links TRBV28 to TRBJ2-2, with D maybe TRBD2 (6 bases). Germline CDR1 reads MDHEN; CDR2 reads SYDVKM. The ends were cut back, 4 bases at V and 3 bases at J, with 9 bases in the middle. This CDR3 is built from 14 residues. The CDR3: CASSSWGDTGELFF. The DNA for the CDR3 is TGTGCCAGCAGTTCTTGGGGGGACACCGGGGAGCTGTTTTTT. Drawing the rest from reference TRBV28 and TRBJ2-2, the complete variable domain is DVKVTQSSRYLVKRTGEKVFLECVQDMDHENMFWYRQDPGLGLRLIYFSYDVKMKEKGDIPEGYSVSREKKERFSLILESASTNQTSMYLCASSSWGDTGELFFGEGSRLTVL.

The J gene is TRBJ1-5, the V gene TRBV7-8, with D tentatively TRBD1 (6 bases). Trimming took 1 base from V and 6 from J, leaving 10 bases between them. The CDR3 extends over 14 amino acids. In germline, CDR1 is SGHVS, CDR2 FQNEAQ. The chain's CDR3 is CASSLDQGIQPQHF. CDR3 nucleotide sequence: TGTGCCAGCAGCTTAGACCAGGGGATTCAGCCCCAGCATTTT.

The chain couples TRBV2 to TRBJ2-3; no definite D call. The germline V and J ends were trimmed by 0 bases and 6 bases, with 10 bases remaining between them. Germline lookup yields CDR1 SNHLY and CDR2 FYNNEI. The CDR3 is made up of 14 amino acids. CDR3 DNA: TGTGCCAGCAGTGAAGCTAGTCTCTCCGATACGCAGTATTTT. Protein: CASSEASLSDTQYF.